This TCR beta chain was captured by sequencing in a study of blood T cell repertoires in COVID-19. The assay was immunoSEQ multiplex PCR, and TCRdb's table has in-frame clones only and misses some. The sample has over 200,000 clones, around 90% seen once. The CDR3 is made up of 16 amino acids. Germline lookup yields CDR1 KGHSH and CDR2 LQKENI. Unmatched junction bases numbered 1, after V lost 2 bases and J lost 0 bases. The TCR sequence derives from a man in his fifties or sixties with COVID-19, enrolled during active disease. The chain carries TRBV18 and TRBJ1-4; 9 nucleotides align to TRBD1. Specimen: peripheral blood. The CDR3 is CASSPGDRATNEKLFF. The CDR3 DNA reads as TGTGCCAGCTCACCAGGGGACAGGGCAACTAATGAAAAACTGTTTTTT.